The next 30 T cell receptor beta chains were all read from a single sample in a study of T cells after yellow fever vaccination. MiXCR was run by TCRdb on the 5' RACE reads, yielding one entry per CDR3 protein. Here the sample spans 340,000 or so distinct CDR3 sequences, 12% being singletons. Here the sequenced sample was CD4+ T cells sorted from PBMCs, taken 15 days after the yellow fever booster vaccination. All receptors derive from a man between 18 and 35 years old who received the YFV17D yellow fever vaccine.

This clonotype came up a few times. The rearrangement links TRBV7-2 to TRBJ2-7; 7 bases are shared with TRBD2. The germline CDR1 and CDR2 sequences are SGHTA and FQGNSA. The ends lost 8 bases at V and 1 base at J; junction bases unmatched: 8. The CDR3 contains 14 residues. The CDR3 region has the DNA TGTGCCAGCCGCCAGGGAGGGGATTCCTACGAGCAGTACGTC. Translating gives CASRQGGDSYEQYV.

Only one count was recorded for this clonotype. V gene TRBV3-1 combines with J gene TRBJ2-1; no reliable D call. Germline values: CDR1 LGHDT, CDR2 YNNKEL (reference sequence). Trimming stripped 3 bases from V and 3 bases from J, with 15 bases between. The CDR3 length is 16 residues. In DNA, the CDR3 is TGTGCCAGCAGCCACGGATCCCTAGTCGACTACAATGAGCAGTTCTTC. Residues: CASSHGSLVDYNEQFF.

This clonotype was seen only a few times. V and J are TRBV11-2 and TRBJ2-4, with D possibly TRBD1 on 6 matching bases. The V and J ends lost 5 bases and 0 bases respectively, with 20 bases between them. CDR1 and CDR2 (germline): SGHAT, FQNNGV. CDR3 length equals 18 residues. CDR3 sequence: CASSHNKGDRLAKNIQYF. The CDR3, as DNA: TGTGCCAGCAGCCATAACAAGGGGGATAGACTAGCCAAAAACATTCAGTACTTC.

The chain recombines TRBV28 with TRBJ2-1, with D uncertain. V lost 2 bases to trimming and J lost 2 bases, with 10 bases between them. The CDR3 runs to 15 residues. Germline V gene sequence: CDR1 MDHEN, CDR2 SYDVKM. The CDR3 loop reads CASSLASNPYNEQFF. The CDR3 nucleotides read TGTGCCAGCAGTTTAGCTAGTAATCCCTACAATGAGCAGTTCTTC.

This clonotype has more than one count but fewer than ten. V and J are TRBV12-3 or TRBV12-4 and TRBJ1-5; perhaps TRBD1 as D (5 bases). The CDR3 is 14 residues long. V lost 3 bases and J lost 7, with 13 bases in between. The CDR3 DNA sequence: TGTGCCAGCAGTTTTGGAGGGGTCGGGCAGCCCCAGCATTTT. Its translation is CASSFGGVGQPQHF.

There are many counts of this clonotype. V is TRBV20-1 and J is TRBJ1-1, with D hard to call. This CDR3 region has 14 residues. Germline V CDR1 and CDR2: DFQATT, SNEGSKA (reference sequence). V lost 6 bases and J 3 bases, leaving 17 bases between the germline ends. CDR3 nucleotides: TGCAGTGCAAACCTGGGAGGTCACTACACTGAAGCTTTCTTT. Amino acids: CSANLGGHYTEAFF.

This chain links TRBV5-4 with TRBJ2-4, with a tentative D call TRBD1 (6 bases). V was trimmed by 2 bases and J by 3 bases, leaving 12 bases between them. CDR1 and CDR2 from the germline V gene are SGHNT and YYREEE (reference sequence). The CDR3 has 15 residues. This CDR3 is CASSLGGYGKNIQYF. The CDR3 DNA is TGTGCCAGCAGCTTAGGGGGATACGGCAAAAACATTCAGTACTTC.

Only a few counts were recorded for this clonotype. V is TRBV7-9 and J is TRBJ1-5; 8 bases map to TRBD1. Germline CDR1 reads SEHNR; CDR2 reads FQNEAQ (reference sequence). This CDR3 is 16 amino acids long. Trimming at V came to 5 bases and at J to 7 bases, leaving 13 bases not matched to a gene. In nucleotides, the CDR3 is TGTGCCAGCAGCCCCTCGGGGGCAGGGGGCAGGCAGCCCCAGCATTTT. Translating gives CASSPSGAGGRQPQHF. The complete variable domain, with remaining parts taken from reference TRBV7-9 and TRBJ1-5, reads DTGVSQNPRHKITKRGQNVTFRCDPISEHNRLYWYRQTLGQGPEFLTYFQNEAQLEKSRLLSDRFSAERPKGSFSTLEIQRTEQGDSAMYLCASSPSGAGGRQPQHFGDGTRLSIL.

This clonotype was observed a few times. The gene calls are TRBV7-9 and TRBJ1-1; 7 nucleotides line up with TRBD1. This CDR3 has 14 residues. Germline V gene lookup returns CDR1 SEHNR and CDR2 FQNEAQ (reference sequence). V lost 5 bases, J lost 7 bases, and 10 bases stayed unmatched. CDR3 DNA: TGTGCCAGCAGCCCGGACAGGATTCGTGGTGAAGCTTTCTTT. Encoded protein: CASSPDRIRGEAFF.

In this sample, this clonotype turned up a few times. The chain uses TRBV9 and TRBJ2-3; D gene uncertain. CDR1 and CDR2 (germline): SGDLS, YYNGEE. V gave up 0 bases and J gave up 3 bases, with 11 bases separating them. CDR3 size: 15 residues. CDR3 protein: CASSVGAVETDTQYF. The CDR3 DNA is TGTGCCAGCAGCGTAGGTGCGGTTGAGACAGATACGCAGTATTTT. Full variable domain (rest looked up from reference TRBV9 and TRBJ2-3): DSGVTQTPKHLITATGQRVTLRCSPRSGDLSVYWYQQSLDQGLQFLIQYYNGEERAKGNILERFSAQQFPDLHSELNLSSLELGDSALYFCASSVGAVETDTQYFGPGTRLTVL.

This chain links TRBV30 with TRBJ1-4; D may be TRBD1 (5 bases). The CDR3 length is 14 residues. Trimming cost V 0 bases and J 5 bases, with 10 bases left between them. The germline V gene encodes CDR1 GTSNPN and CDR2 SVGIG (reference sequence). Here the CDR3 DNA reads TGTGCCTGGAGTGTGGGGGACTCGAATGAAAAACTGTTTTTT. Its translation is CAWSVGDSNEKLFF.

This clonotype was observed a few times. The chain joins TRBV4-1 to TRBJ1-2, with no clear D. This CDR3 is 13 amino acids long. Trimming shortened V by 4 bases and J by 4 bases, and 10 bases separated the two germline ends. Germline values: CDR1 MGHRA, CDR2 YSYEKL. CDR3 in DNA: TGCGCCAGCAGCCCCGGGGTCGTCTATGGCTACACCTTC. Translation gives CASSPGVVYGYTF.

The V gene is TRBV11-3, the J gene TRBJ2-1, with TRBD2 matching over 13 bases. The V gene's germline CDR1 is SGHNT and CDR2 YENEEA. The CDR3 sequence is 15 residues long. Trimming removed 3 bases from V and 5 bases from J; junction bases left unmatched: 1. CDR3 coding DNA: TGTGCCAGCAGCTTGACTAGCGGGGGGAACAATGAGCAGTTCTTC. It codes for CASSLTSGGNNEQFF.

This clonotype was seen a handful of times. The genes are TRBV5-5 and TRBJ2-7; the D gene is possibly TRBD1 (5 bases). Germline CDR1 and CDR2: SGHKS and YYEKEE (reference sequence). The CDR3 runs 14 residues. V was trimmed by 0 bases and J by 3 bases, leaving 10 bases between them. The CDR3 sequence: CASSLEQVYYEQYF. The CDR3 DNA reads TGTGCCAGCAGCTTGGAACAGGTCTACTACGAGCAGTACTTC.

This rearrangement joins TRBV6-6 to TRBJ1-2; weak D call: TRBD1 (5 bases). Germline V gene sequence: CDR1 MNHNY, CDR2 SVGAGI (reference sequence). This CDR3 spans 12 amino acids. With 5 bases removed from V and 13 bases from J, the gap between germline ends came to 17 bases. CDR3 bases: TGTGCCAGCAGTCCACCGGACAATTTAGGCACCTTC. This codes for CASSPPDNLGTF.

This clonotype appeared many times. The V and J genes are TRBV6-2 or TRBV6-3 and TRBJ2-2; perhaps TRBD2 as D (6 bases). The CDR3 extends over 16 amino acids. Looked up from germline, CDR1 is MNHEY and CDR2 is SVGEGT. V shed 2 bases and J shed 1 base, with 11 bases lying between them. The CDR3 DNA reads TGTGCCAGCAGTTACAATAGGCGGGGGAACACCGGGGAGCTGTTTTTT. This gives the protein CASSYNRRGNTGELFF.

This clonotype has only a few counts. The chain uses TRBV5-1 and TRBJ1-1; perhaps TRBD1 as D (5 bases). The V gene's germline CDR1 is SGHRS and CDR2 YFSETQ. The CDR3 covers 13 residues. V shed 6 bases and J shed 1 base, with 10 bases lying between them. The CDR3 DNA sequence: TGCGCCAGCAACTCGGGGGAGAACACTGAAGCTTTCTTT. This gives the protein CASNSGENTEAFF.

This clonotype was counted between two and nine times. V and J are TRBV4-2 and TRBJ2-4, with a possible D match to TRBD1 (5 bases). CDR3 size: 14 residues. In germline, CDR1 is LGHNA, CDR2 YNFKEQ. Trimming removed 0 bases from V and 9 bases from J, with 12 bases in between. This chain's CDR3 is CASSQEGAQGIQYF. CDR3 bases: TGTGCCAGCAGCCAAGAAGGGGCTCAGGGCATTCAGTACTTC.

This clonotype was seen more than once but under ten times. This chain joins TRBV6-5 and TRBJ2-5; no reliable D call. Germline V gives CDR1 MNHEY, CDR2 SVGAGI. This CDR3 has 12 amino acids. V was clipped by 0 bases and J by 7 bases, with 6 bases between them. The CDR3 DNA sequence: TGTGCCAGCAGTTACTCCTGGGGGACCCAGTACTTC. This sequence encodes CASSYSWGTQYF.

This clonotype was recorded at least ten times. This chain connects TRBV2 to TRBJ2-7; no clear D. The length of the CDR3 is 13 residues. Looked up from germline, CDR1 is SNHLY and CDR2 is FYNNEI. Deletions cut 5 bases from V and 6 bases from J, with 14 bases between. Written as DNA, the CDR3 is TGTGCCAGCAGTAGAGACCCATCGGGCGAGCAGTACGTC. This gives the protein CASSRDPSGEQYV.

V is TRBV28 and J is TRBJ1-2; D is uncertain. The CDR3 covers 11 residues. The ends were cut back, 6 bases at V and 8 bases at J, with 10 bases in the middle. Looked up from germline, CDR1 is MDHEN and CDR2 is SYDVKM. CDR3 nucleotides: TGTGCCAGCAGGAAGGGCGGAGGCTACACCTTC. Translating it yields CASRKGGGYTF.

This clonotype was detected a few times. The rearrangement uses TRBV10-3 and TRBJ1-1, with D maybe TRBD1 (5 bases). From germline, CDR1 is ENHRY and CDR2 SYGVKD. The CDR3 extends over 15 amino acids. The V and J ends lost 3 bases and 5 bases respectively, with 16 bases between them. As DNA, the CDR3 is TGTGCCATCAGTGATATCGGGGGAAGGGCGACTGAAGCTTTCTTT. The encoded protein is CAISDIGGRATEAFF.

This chain joins TRBV7-9 and TRBJ1-6; the match to TRBD1 covers 8 bases. The junction had 3 bases not matched to a gene; V was cut back by 5 bases and J by 9 bases. The germline gives CDR1 SEHNR, CDR2 FQNEAQ (reference sequence). The CDR3 loop spans 13 amino acids. The CDR3, as DNA: TGTGCCAGCAGCGGACAGGGTGTTTCACCCCTCCACTTT. Its translation is CASSGQGVSPLHF.

This chain connects TRBV5-6 to TRBJ1-2, with D possibly being TRBD1 (5 bases). Germline values: CDR1 SGHDT, CDR2 YYEEEE. The CDR3 has 13 residues. Trimming took 6 bases from V and 10 from J, leaving 19 bases between them. CDR3 DNA: TGTGCCAGCACCCCTCGGGGTTGGGGGAACTACACCTTC. It codes for CASTPRGWGNYTF.

The sample holds a few counts of this clonotype. The chain couples TRBV24-1 to TRBJ2-7; D unclear. CDR1 and CDR2 from the germline V gene are KGHDR and SFDVKD. The CDR3 runs 15 residues. The V end lost 4 bases, the J end lost 0 bases, and 12 bases lay between the germline ends. In DNA form, the CDR3 reads TGTGCCACCAGTGACAATGGACGCCGCTCCTACGAGCAGTACTTC. Its protein product is CATSDNGRRSYEQYF.

In this sample, this clonotype turned up a few times. V gene TRBV4-1 combines with J gene TRBJ2-5; D might be TRBD2 (5 bases). The V and J ends lost 1 base and 2 bases respectively, with 14 bases between them. The CDR3 covers 16 residues. Looked up from germline, CDR1 is MGHRA and CDR2 is YSYEKL. DNA of the CDR3: TGCGCCAGCAGCCAAGTTGGCGGGCCAGCTCAAGAGACCCAGTACTTC. Its translation: CASSQVGGPAQETQYF.

In this sample, this clonotype turned up many times. The rearrangement links TRBV5-1 to TRBJ2-3; D possibly corresponds to TRBD1 (7 bases). Trimming took 2 bases from V and 0 from J, leaving 13 bases between them. The CDR3 length is 16 residues. Germline V CDR1 and CDR2: SGHRS, YFSETQ. The CDR3 coding sequence is TGCGCCAGCAGCTTCTCGACAGGGACTAGCACAGATACGCAGTATTTT. It codes for CASSFSTGTSTDTQYF. Filled out from reference TRBV5-1 and TRBJ2-3, the complete variable domain reads KAGVTQTPRYLIKTRGQQVTLSCSPISGHRSVSWYQQTPGQGLQFLFEYFSETQRNKGNFPGRFSGRQFSNSRSEMNVSTLELGDSALYLCASSFSTGTSTDTQYFGPGTRLTVL.

This clonotype was seen more than once but under ten times. The chain uses TRBV18 and TRBJ2-7, with 11 bases identical to TRBD1. From germline, CDR1 is KGHSH and CDR2 LQKENI. V shed 2 bases and J 6 bases; nucleotides not matched to a gene: 0. The CDR3 consists of 13 residues. In DNA, the CDR3 is TGTGCCAGCTCACCAGGGACAGGGGGCGAGCAGTACGTC. It encodes CASSPGTGGEQYV.

This clonotype was seen a few times. This sequence joins TRBV6-5 and TRBJ2-1; no reliable D call. Trimming cost V 7 bases and J 9 bases, with 10 bases left between them. The CDR3 has 11 amino acids. CDR1 is MNHEY and CDR2 is SVGAGI in the germline V gene. The CDR3 is CASTLRGEQFF. DNA of the CDR3: TGTGCCAGCACTCTCCGTGGTGAGCAGTTCTTC.

The chain combines TRBV7-8 with TRBJ2-2; TRBD1 matches at 8 bases. This CDR3 spans 16 amino acids. Unmatched junction bases numbered 10, after V lost 3 bases and J lost 7 bases. CDR1 is SGHVS, CDR2 FQNEAQ, per germline. The CDR3 sequence is CASSLYLQGAVGELFF. The DNA for the CDR3 is TGTGCCAGCAGCTTGTATCTCCAGGGGGCAGTCGGGGAGCTGTTTTTT.